This T cell receptor (beta chain) was sequenced during a study of PD-L1 blockade in urothelial cancer. The table came from immunoSEQ multiplex PCR; TCRdb's copy has only in-frame clones and leaves some out. Here the sample spans 65,000 to 80,000 clones, 84% being singletons. The number of samples from each patient was between 1 and 8, taken pretreatment and on-treatment. Trimming took 5 bases from V and 1 from J, leaving 12 bases between them. The V gene's germline CDR1 is LNHDA and CDR2 SQIVND (reference sequence). The CDR3 has 14 amino acids. The TCR was taken from a man in his sixties or seventies with urothelial cancer. The chain carries TRBV19 and TRBJ2-7; D call uncertain. The sequenced sample was PBMCs, obtained around atezolizumab (anti-PD-L1) treatment. In nucleotides, the CDR3 is TGTGCCAGTAGTCTAGGCCGAGCATCCTACGAGCAGTACTTC. This encodes CASSLGRASYEQYF.